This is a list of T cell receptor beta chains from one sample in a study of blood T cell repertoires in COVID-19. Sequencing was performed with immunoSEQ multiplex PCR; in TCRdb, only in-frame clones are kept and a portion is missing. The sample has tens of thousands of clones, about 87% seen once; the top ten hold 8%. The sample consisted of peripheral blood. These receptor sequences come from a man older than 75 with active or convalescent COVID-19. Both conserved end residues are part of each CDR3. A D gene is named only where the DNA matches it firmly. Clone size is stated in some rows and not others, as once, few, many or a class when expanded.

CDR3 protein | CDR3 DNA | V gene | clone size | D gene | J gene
CASSSGGALLNSPLHF | TGTGCCAGCAGCTCCGGGGGGGCCTTGTTGAATTCACCCCTCCACTTT | TRBV7-2 | . | . | TRBJ1-6
CASSRGQGVTGELFF | TGTGCCAGTAGTAGAGGACAGGGGGTCACCGGGGAGCTGTTTTTT | TRBV19 | . | TRBD1 | TRBJ2-2
CASSSRTGDTGELFF | TGTGCCAGCAGCTCCCGGACAGGGGACACCGGGGAGCTGTTTTTT | TRBV2 | . | TRBD1 | TRBJ2-2
CASSVGASVQETQYF | TGTGCCAGCAGCGTCGGAGCTAGCGTACAAGAGACCCAGTACTTC | TRBV7-7 | . | . | TRBJ2-5
CASSPSEGLQHYNEQFF | TGTGCCAGCAGCCCATCTGAGGGACTCCAACACTACAATGAGCAGTTCTTC | TRBV14 | . | . | TRBJ2-1
CASSRGGAREQFF | TGTGCCAGCAGCCGGGGGGGGGCCAGAGAGCAGTTCTTC | TRBV7-7 | . | TRBD2 | TRBJ2-1
CASSTQAGRGNYGYTF | TGTGCCAGTAGTACCCAGGCGGGCAGGGGAAACTATGGCTACACCTTC | TRBV19 | . | . | TRBJ1-2
CASSLLSSGGTDTQYF | TGCGCCAGCAGCTTGTTGTCTAGCGGGGGCACAGATACGCAGTATTTT | TRBV5-1 | . | TRBD2 | TRBJ2-3
CASSPGLAELTDTQYF | TGCGCCAGCAGCCCGGGACTAGCGGAACTCACAGATACGCAGTATTTT | TRBV5-1 | . | TRBD2 | TRBJ2-3
CASSLTPGQGGRETQYF | TGTGCCAGCAGCCTAACCCCGGGACAGGGCGGCAGAGAGACCCAGTACTTC | TRBV4-2 | . | TRBD1 | TRBJ2-5
CATSVPGLAGGGSEQFF | TGTGCCACCAGTGTCCCGGGACTAGCGGGGGGCGGTTCTGAGCAGTTCTTC | TRBV24-1 | . | TRBD2 | TRBJ2-1
CASSRAGVGEETQYF | TGTGCCAGCAGCCGAGCGGGGGTTGGTGAAGAGACCCAGTACTTC | TRBV11-2 | . | TRBD2 | TRBJ2-5
CATSAATGSNTEAFF | TGTGCCACCAGTGCTGCGACAGGGTCGAACACTGAAGCTTTCTTT | TRBV24-1 | . | TRBD1 | TRBJ1-1
CASSQDNAGTGITPQHF | TGCGCCAGCAGCCAAGATAATGCCGGGACAGGGATCACGCCCCAGCATTTT | TRBV4-1 | . | TRBD1 | TRBJ1-5
CASSFRQTGELFF | TGTGCCAGCAGCTTCCGACAGACCGGGGAGCTGTTTTTT | TRBV7-2 | few | . | TRBJ2-2
CASSPRGSYNEQFF | TGTGCCAGCAGCCCCCGCGGGTCCTACAATGAGCAGTTCTTC | TRBV7-3 | . | . | TRBJ2-1
CASSSTGTPGNTIYF | TGCGCCAGCAGCAGTACAGGAACGCCTGGAAACACCATATATTTT | TRBV5-1 | . | . | TRBJ1-3
CASSISAGAYF | TGTGCCAGTAGTATATCTGCAGGGGCGTACTTT | TRBV19 | . | . | TRBJ1-1
CASSLRQGVNTIYF | TGTGCCAGCAGCTTGCGGCAGGGGGTAAACACCATATATTTT | TRBV7-2 | few | TRBD1 | TRBJ1-3
CASSHRGTEAFF | TGTGCCAGCTCGCACCGGGGGACTGAAGCTTTCTTT | TRBV5-8 | . | . | TRBJ1-1
CASRPDKGGSYNSPLHF | TGTGCCAGTAGACCTGACAAAGGGGGATCCTATAATTCACCCCTCCACTTT | TRBV19 | . | . | TRBJ1-6
CASSPQTGENTEAFF | TGTGCCAGCAGCCCCCAGACAGGAGAGAACACTGAAGCTTTCTTT | TRBV11-2 | . | . | TRBJ1-1
CASSTRTSNYGYTF | TGTGCCAGTAGTACAAGGACATCTAACTATGGCTACACCTTC | TRBV19 | . | . | TRBJ1-2
CASSRASGGQETQYF | TGTGCCAGCAGCCGAGCTAGCGGGGGCCAAGAGACCCAGTACTTC | TRBV3-1/TRBV3-2 | . | TRBD2 | TRBJ2-5
CASSLRQGVGGELFF | TGTGCCAGCAGCTTAAGACAGGGTGTTGGCGGGGAGCTGTTTTTT | TRBV11-3 | . | TRBD1 | TRBJ2-2
CASVNTGSKTQYF | TGTGCCTCCGTAAACACAGGTTCTAAGACCCAGTACTTC | TRBV30 | . | . | TRBJ2-5
CASKGLAGFGETQYF | TGCGCCAGCAAGGGACTAGCGGGATTTGGAGAGACCCAGTACTTC | TRBV10-2 | . | TRBD2 | TRBJ2-5
CASSPLAGGRTDTQYF | TGTGCCAGCAGCCCACTAGCGGGAGGACGCACAGATACGCAGTATTTT | TRBV3-1/TRBV3-2 | . | TRBD2 | TRBJ2-3
CASSPSGDFGYTF | TGTGCCAGCAGCCCTTCGGGGGACTTTGGCTACACCTTC | TRBV7-3 | . | . | TRBJ1-2
CASSIDRSGNQPQHF | TGTGCCAGTAGTATAGATCGAAGCGGCAATCAGCCCCAGCATTTT | TRBV19 | . | . | TRBJ1-5
CASSSQGQVGTEAFF | TGTGCCAGCAGCTCGCAGGGACAGGTCGGAACTGAAGCTTTCTTT | TRBV7-2 | . | TRBD1 | TRBJ1-1
CASSGAGGNQPQHF | TGCGCCAGCAGTGGGGCCGGGGGGAATCAGCCCCAGCATTTT | TRBV10-2 | . | . | TRBJ1-5
CASNQQGAGDTQYF | TGTGCCAGCAACCAACAGGGGGCGGGCGATACGCAGTATTTT | TRBV7-9 | . | TRBD1 | TRBJ2-3
CASSHLNPVGRGADTQYF | TGTGCCAGCAGTCACCTCAATCCGGTAGGGCGGGGGGCAGATACGCAGTATTTT | TRBV11-2 | . | TRBD2 | TRBJ2-3
CASSYRAASGVDTQYF | TGTGCCAGCAGTTACCGGGCGGCTTCAGGGGTGGATACGCAGTATTTT | TRBV6-5 | . | . | TRBJ2-3
CASSPAIYF | TGTGCCAGCAGCCCGGCCATATATTTT | TRBV27 | . | . | TRBJ1-3
CASSLNRGRTGELFF | TGTGCCAGCAGTTTAAACAGGGGGCGGACCGGGGAGCTGTTTTTT | TRBV28 | . | TRBD1 | TRBJ2-2
CASSLSRVDLQPQHF | TGTGCCAGCAGTTTATCCAGGGTTGATTTACAGCCCCAGCATTTT | TRBV27 | once | . | TRBJ1-5
CASSTTPSGFEETQYF | TGTGCCAGTAGTACTACCCCCTCAGGGTTCGAGGAGACCCAGTACTTC | TRBV19 | . | . | TRBJ2-5
CASSAGTVYGYTF | TGTGCCAGCAGTGCCGGGACAGTGTATGGCTACACCTTC | TRBV28 | . | TRBD1 | TRBJ1-2
CASSLESGTEAFF | TGTGCCAGCAGCCTTGAATCGGGGACTGAAGCTTTCTTT | TRBV7-9 | . | . | TRBJ1-1
CATSDGGIANYGYTF | TGTGCCACCAGTGACGGAGGGATAGCTAACTATGGCTACACCTTC | TRBV24-1 | . | . | TRBJ1-2
CASSPDRGLTEAFF | TGTGCCAGCAGTCCCGACAGGGGGCTGACTGAAGCTTTCTTT | TRBV6-5 | few | TRBD1 | TRBJ1-1
CASRASGQETQYF | TGCGCCAGCAGAGCCTCAGGCCAAGAGACCCAGTACTTC | TRBV10-1 | . | . | TRBJ2-5
CASRTGEADTQYF | TGTGCCAGCAGAACAGGGGAGGCAGATACGCAGTATTTT | TRBV6-5 | . | . | TRBJ2-3
CASTDRNPNYGYTF | TGTGCCAGCACAGACAGAAATCCTAACTATGGCTACACCTTC | TRBV7-9 | once | . | TRBJ1-2
CSVAPGETQYF | TGCAGCGTTGCTCCGGGGGAGACCCAGTACTTC | TRBV29-1 | few | . | TRBJ2-5
CAIKAGTENTEAFF | TGTGCCATCAAGGCCGGGACAGAGAACACTGAAGCTTTCTTT | TRBV10-3 | once | TRBD1 | TRBJ1-1
CASSEVRGPKLYTF | TGTGCCAGCAGTGAAGTCAGGGGGCCGAAACTCTACACCTTC | TRBV2 | . | TRBD1 | TRBJ1-2
CASSFSGETQYF | TGTGCCAGCAGCTTCTCAGGAGAGACCCAGTACTTC | TRBV7-8 | . | . | TRBJ2-5
CASSLARGATNEKLFF | TGTGCCAGCAGCTTAGCTCGGGGGGCTACTAATGAAAAACTGTTTTTT | TRBV7-9 | . | . | TRBJ1-4